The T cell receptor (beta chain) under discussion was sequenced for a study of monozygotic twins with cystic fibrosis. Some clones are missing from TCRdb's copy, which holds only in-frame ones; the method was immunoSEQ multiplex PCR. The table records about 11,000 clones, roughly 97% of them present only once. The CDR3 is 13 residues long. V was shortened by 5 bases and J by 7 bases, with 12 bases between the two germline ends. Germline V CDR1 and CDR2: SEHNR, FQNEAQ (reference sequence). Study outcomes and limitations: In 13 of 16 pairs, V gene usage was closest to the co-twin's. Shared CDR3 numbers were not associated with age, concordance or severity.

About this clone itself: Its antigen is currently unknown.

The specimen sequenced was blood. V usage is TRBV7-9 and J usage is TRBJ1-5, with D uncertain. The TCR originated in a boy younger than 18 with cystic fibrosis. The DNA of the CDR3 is TGTGCCAGCAGCCCACTAGGCTACCAGCCCCAGCATTTT. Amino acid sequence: CASSPLGYQPQHF.